This TCR beta chain comes out of a study of PD-1 blockade in classical Hodgkin lymphoma. Every one of the patients relapsed after autologous stem cell transplantation (brentuximab vedotin exposure was variable). V lost 2 bases to trimming and J lost 3 bases, with 9 bases between them. Germline values: CDR1 SGHNT, CDR2 YENEEA. This CDR3 has 14 amino acids. Repertoires were generated with immunoSEQ multiplex PCR, while TCRdb's copy carries only in-frame clones and drops some. The sample includes approximately 57,000 clones, roughly 90% seen only once; the top ten take more than 9%. This sequence originates from a human donor with classical Hodgkin lymphoma. The rearrangement links TRBV11-3 to TRBJ2-3; either TRBD1 or TRBD2 may supply D (6 bases each). The sample in question was peripheral blood mononuclear cells (PBMCs), obtained before the second cycle of nivolumab. In nucleotides, the CDR3 is TGTGCCAGCAGCTTAAGAGGGGGGACAGATACGCAGTATTTT. It codes for CASSLRGGTDTQYF.